This is a list of T cell receptor beta chains from one sample in a study of naive and memory T cell subsets. TCRdb reprocessed the UMI-ligation and nested PCR reads with MiXCR, giving one entry per CDR3 protein. The repertoire has over 100,000 distinct CDR3 sequences, approximately 37% of them found once; the top ten carry 0.9%. The sequenced material came from central memory CD4+ T cells from blood. The receptors come from a human donor in good health. CDR3s leave out the opening cysteine and the closing phenylalanine or tryptophan.

v_gene: TRBV5-1
CDR3aa: ASSLDTGSSTDTQY

v_gene: TRBV5-1
CDR3aa: ASSSGTGTPRDTGELF

v_gene: TRBV20-1
CDR3aa: SARVPPGNEQF

v_gene: TRBV9
CDR3aa: ASSVNIGGESTEAF

v_gene: TRBV7-8
CDR3aa: ASSLGLDTQY

v_gene: TRBV12-3/TRBV12-4
CDR3aa: ASSLGTGAFNQPQH

v_gene: TRBV4-1
CDR3aa: ASSRGGTYTDTQY

v_gene: TRBV28
CDR3aa: ASKKPGGAGNTEAF

v_gene: TRBV20-1
CDR3aa: SARDVLKYEQY

v_gene: TRBV5-1
CDR3aa: ASSLSMDTQY

v_gene: TRBV4-3
CDR3aa: ASSQEVATNEKLF

v_gene: TRBV7-2
CDR3aa: ASSPNGRLNTEAF

v_gene: TRBV12-3/TRBV12-4
CDR3aa: ASSPQGPPVEKLF